This TCR beta chain comes out of a study of blood T cell repertoires in COVID-19. Profiling relied on immunoSEQ multiplex PCR, and the TCRdb table lists in-frame clones only, not all of them. The sample has about 270,000 clones, 85% to 90% seen once; the top ten hold 4.1%. Germline V gene data show CDR1 as MDHEN and CDR2 as SYDVKM. V lost 8 bases, J lost 7 bases, and 6 bases stayed unmatched. The CDR3 consists of 13 residues. This receptor was taken from a woman in her twenties or thirties with acute COVID-19. Material for sequencing was PBMCs or T cells enriched from blood (not recorded which). This chain connects TRBV28 to TRBJ2-1, with TRBD2 matching 9 bases. The CDR3 here is CASGGLAGNEQFF. CDR3 coding DNA: TGTGCCAGCGGAGGGCTAGCGGGAAATGAGCAGTTCTTC.